This TCR beta chain stems from a study of T cells after yellow fever vaccination. Study details: With SMART-Seq v4 Ultra Low Input, the fractions containing low cell numbers were prepared.

Template-switching 5'RACE yielded the TCR cDNA; a universal primer site and UMIs were added in the process. TCRdb recomputed calls from the 5' RACE reads with MiXCR, one row per CDR3 protein. The sample holds a few hundred thousand distinct CDR3 sequences, approximately 4% seen once. This clonotype was recorded a few times. The receptor comes from a man younger than 30 who received the YFV17D yellow fever vaccine. Sample: PBMCs, taken 15 days after the yellow fever booster vaccination.

The CDR3 loop reads CASSYKTGAADEQFF. The CDR3, as DNA: TGTGCCAGCAGTTACAAGACAGGGGCGGCGGATGAGCAGTTCTTC. The rearrangement links TRBV6-2 or TRBV6-3 to TRBJ2-1; 8 bases map to TRBD1. Germline assignment: CDR1 MNHEY and CDR2 SVGEGT. The CDR3 contains 15 residues. V lost 2 bases and J lost 8; bases outside the gene matches: 8.